This T cell receptor beta chain appears in the sequencing data of a study of blood T cell repertoires in COVID-19 (dated by TCRdb to about 2020). Study-wide context: The collaborator samples originated in the United States, Italy and Spain and spanned the acute and convalescent phases of COVID-19. The samples were drawn from two sources: the first 160 participants of the ongoing ImmuneRACE study, and over 950 subjects contributed by 6 global collaborators. Where HLA class I and class II types were available, the types were taken from metadata supplied by the sample provider, not from assay-based typing. Nearly every sample came with metadata listing a de-identified subject ID, COVID-19 status, age in years and sex. Deeply sampled blood TCRbeta repertoires from subjects exposed to, actively infected with, or recovered from COVID-19 were included in the dataset. The material from the prospective study consisted of cDNA or gDNA derived from T cells, B-cell-depleted T cells, or PBMCs. A freely available public database, intended as a resource for researchers studying the immune response to SARS-CoV-2, is where the repertoires were released. Beyond this particular receptor, the publication reports: How much clinical and demographic metadata was included differed by source and by participant, and the metadata was provided uncurated.

With respect to this clone: What this receptor recognizes is not known. No qualities accompany the bases; no much larger clone lies one base away.

One collaborating source in Seattle enrolled patients during active infection and followed them longitudinally through the course of disease. The collaborating institutions used their own protocols to collect whole blood in K2EDTA tubes. For TCRbeta analysis, collaborators shipped samples as frozen whole blood, isolated PBMCs, or DNA extracted from either of those sample types. The V end loses 5 bases and the J end loses 4 bases, and a stretch of 23 bases separates them. CDR1 and CDR2 are drawn from the germline V gene: SGHTA, FQGNSA. The CDR3 measures 17 amino acids from cysteine to phenylalanine. Of the read, only the CDR3 DNA is kept; its 51 bases are in frame from base 1. TCRbeta CDR3 regions were amplified from genomic DNA using the immunoSEQ Assay, a bias-controlled multiplex PCR. In the paper's pipeline: The number of nucleated cells in each sample was estimated from the amplification of reference gene primers within the assay. To quantify the absolute abundance of each unique TCRbeta CDR3 rearrangement, sequence reads were collapsed and filtered. For each sample, productive Simpson clonality was calculated by taking the square root of Simpson's diversity index across productive rearrangements. Imported from immuneACCESS, the table was reduced by TCRdb to in-frame sequences with V and J called. These copies leave out some clones; in studies compared against another copy, an unresolved V gene accounts for under half, and the cause of the remainder is not known. V and J calls plus clone size are reproduced from that table; the DNA served to infer D and trimming. Recorded for this sample are under 250,000 clones; about 90% of them occurred a single time. The top ten clones comprise over 0.75% of the sample.

This receptor was taken from a man aged 55 to 70 with COVID-19, enrolled during active disease. Sequencing used peripheral blood. Here the chain combines TRBV7-2 and TRBJ1-1; the D gene cannot be resolved reliably. The CDR3 region: CASSPAGVGEVGTEAFF. The DNA sequence is as follows: TGTGCCAGCAGCCCAGCCGGGGTCGGTGAAGTCGGCACTGAAGCTTTCTTT.